The present T cell receptor (beta chain) was sequenced within a study of shared clonotypes between healthy human individuals. Study context: Used for every donor were three CD4 naive, three CD4 memory, two CD8 naive and one CD8 memory plate. Study-level findings and limits: With a handful of donors compared, roughly 5% of naive CD4 clonotypes were shared. Clonotype sharing among the donors was expected to vary with sequencing depth. Non-shared clonotypes had lower generation probabilities than clonotypes shared by all four sorted-subset donors.

TCRdb's copy holds only in-frame clones and misses some; the assay was immunoSEQ multiplex PCR. This table has 2 million to 2.5 million clones, more than 90% appearing once. This CDR3 is 13 amino acids long. Germline V lookup: CDR1 SGHNT, CDR2 YYREEE (reference sequence). V was pared by 0 bases and J by 5 bases, with 9 bases between. With respect to this clone: As yet, its antigen is unknown.

Material: naive CD4+ T cells sorted from blood. The subset is: CD45RA+ positively selected. This sequence was found in a man aged 18-30 years in good health. This chain joins TRBV5-4 and TRBJ2-7, with D unresolved. The CDR3 DNA follows: TGTGCCAGCAGCTTGGGAGGACCCAACGAGCAGTACTTC. As protein: CASSLGGPNEQYF. The whole variable domain, filled in from reference TRBV5-4 and TRBJ2-7, reads ETGVTQSPTHLIKTRGQQVTLRCSSQSGHNTVSWYQQALGQGPQFIFQYYREEENGRGNFPPRFSGLQFPNYSSELNVNALELDDSALYLCASSLGGPNEQYFGPGTRLTVT.